This T cell receptor (beta chain) emerged from a study of blood T cell repertoires in COVID-19 (dated by TCRdb to 2020 to 2022). Regarding the study in general: The collaborator samples originated in the United States, Italy and Spain and spanned the acute and convalescent phases of COVID-19. Nearly every sample came with metadata listing a de-identified subject ID, COVID-19 status, age in years and sex. The material from the prospective study consisted of cDNA or gDNA derived from T cells, B-cell-depleted T cells, or PBMCs. The samples were drawn from two sources: the first 160 participants of the ongoing ImmuneRACE study, and 1,000 to 1,500 subjects contributed by 6 global collaborators. Where HLA class I and class II types were available, the types were taken from metadata supplied by the sample provider, not from assay-based typing. The repertoires were released in a freely available public database intended as a resource for research on the immune response to SARS-CoV-2. Subjects who had been exposed to COVID-19, were actively infected with it, or had recovered from it provided the deeply sampled blood TCRbeta repertoires that made up the dataset.

TCRbeta CDR3 regions were amplified from genomic DNA by means of the immunoSEQ Assay, a bias-controlled multiplex PCR. As for the original processing: The number of nucleated cells in each sample was estimated from the amplification of reference gene primers within the assay. To quantify the absolute abundance of each unique TCRbeta CDR3 rearrangement, sequence reads were collapsed and filtered. Productive Simpson clonality was computed per sample as the square root of Simpson's diversity index over productive rearrangements. What TCRdb holds here is the immuneACCESS table cut down to in-frame rearrangements. Part of the clones is not present; checked against another copy, under half of the missing clones reflect an unresolved V gene, and the others are unexplained. The V and J calls and clone size are taken from that table; D and trimming were inferred from the DNA. The sample table lists hundreds of thousands of clones, over 80% of them with a count of one. Of the sample, 6% to 7% is held by the ten largest clones.

The CDR3 runs 14 amino acids, cysteine and phenylalanine included. Only the CDR3 part of the read is kept: 42 bases, read in frame from the first base. V drops 6 bases and J drops 4 bases, leaving 16 bases in between. From a lookup of the germline V gene, CDR1 and CDR2 are SGHAT and FQNNGV. What the work shows at the level of the full study, not this receptor alone: The quantity of clinical and demographic metadata differed by source and by participant and was supplied without curation.

As for this clone: Its cognate antigen has yet to be identified. Qualities for individual bases were not recorded, and no much larger clone is one base off.

One collaborating source in Seattle enrolled patients while the patients were actively infected and followed the patients over time throughout the course of disease. Collaborating institutions collected whole blood in K2EDTA tubes following their own protocols. Collaborator samples were shipped for TCRbeta analysis as frozen whole blood, isolated PBMCs, or DNA extracted from either sample type. The chain uses TRBV11-2 and TRBJ2-7, and possibly TRBD2, on 5 matching bases. The sequencing input was peripheral blood. The TCR comes from a woman aged 45-60 years with COVID-19, enrolled during active disease. This receptor carries the CDR3 CASRGILGSYEQYF. The sequenced DNA is TGTGCCAGCAGGGGGATCCTGGGGAGTTACGAGCAGTACTTC.